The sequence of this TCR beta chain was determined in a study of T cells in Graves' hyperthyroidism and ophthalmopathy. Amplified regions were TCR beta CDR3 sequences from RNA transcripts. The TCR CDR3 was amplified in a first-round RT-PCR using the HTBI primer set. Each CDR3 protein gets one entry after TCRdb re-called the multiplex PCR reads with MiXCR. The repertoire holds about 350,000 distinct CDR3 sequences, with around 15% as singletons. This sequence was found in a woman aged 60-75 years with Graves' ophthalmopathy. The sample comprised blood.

Written as DNA, the CDR3 is TGTGCCAGCACTCCCGCGGGGGACAATGAGCAGTTCTTC. Translation gives CASTPAGDNEQFF. The J gene is TRBJ2-1, the V gene TRBV28, with 7 bases matching TRBD2. Germline V gene data show CDR1 as MDHEN and CDR2 as SYDVKM. The CDR3 length is 13 residues. The junction had 5 bases not matched to a gene; V was cut back by 7 bases and J by 5 bases.